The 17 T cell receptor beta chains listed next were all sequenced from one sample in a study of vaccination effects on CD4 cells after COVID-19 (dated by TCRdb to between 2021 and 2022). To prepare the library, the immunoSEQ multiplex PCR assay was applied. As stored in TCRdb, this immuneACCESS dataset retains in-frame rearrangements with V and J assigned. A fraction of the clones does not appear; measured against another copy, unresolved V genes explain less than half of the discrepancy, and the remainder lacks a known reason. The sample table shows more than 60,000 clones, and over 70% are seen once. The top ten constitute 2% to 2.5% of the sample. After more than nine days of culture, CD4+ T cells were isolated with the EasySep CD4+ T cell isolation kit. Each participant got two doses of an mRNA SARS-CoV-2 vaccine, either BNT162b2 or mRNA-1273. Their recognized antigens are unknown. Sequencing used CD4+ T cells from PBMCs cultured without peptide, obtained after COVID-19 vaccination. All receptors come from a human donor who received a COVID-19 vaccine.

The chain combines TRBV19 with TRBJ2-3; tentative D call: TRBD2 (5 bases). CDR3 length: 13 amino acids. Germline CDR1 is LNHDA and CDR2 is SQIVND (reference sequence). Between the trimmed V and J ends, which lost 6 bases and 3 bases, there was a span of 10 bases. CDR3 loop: CASRARGTDTQYF. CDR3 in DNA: TGTGCCAGTAGAGCTCGGGGAACAGATACGCAGTATTTT. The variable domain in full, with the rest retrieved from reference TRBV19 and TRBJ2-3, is DGGITQSPKYLFRKEGQNVTLSCEQNLNHDAMYWYRQDPGQGLRLIYYSQIVNDFQKGDIAEGYSVSREKKESFPLTVTSAQKNPTAFYLCASRARGTDTQYFGPGTRLTVL.

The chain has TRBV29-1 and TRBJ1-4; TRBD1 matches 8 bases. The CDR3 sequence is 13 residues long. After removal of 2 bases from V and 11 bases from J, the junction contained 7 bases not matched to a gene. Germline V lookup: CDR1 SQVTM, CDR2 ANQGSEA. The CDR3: CSVEPGQAGKLFF. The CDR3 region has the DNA TGCAGCGTTGAACCGGGACAGGCTGGGAAACTGTTTTTT. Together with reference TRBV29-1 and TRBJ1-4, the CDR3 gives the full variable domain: SAVISQKPSRDICQRGTSLTIQCQVDSQVTMMFWYRQQPGQSLTLIATANQGSEATYESGFVIDKFPISRPNLTFSTLTVSNMSPEDSSIYLCSVEPGQAGKLFFGSGTQLSVL.

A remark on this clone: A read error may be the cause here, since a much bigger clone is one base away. CDR3 in amino acids: CASSLAENTEAFF. The CDR3 DNA is TGCGCCAGCAGCTTGGCCGAGAACACTGAAGCTTTCTTT. The chain combines TRBV5-1 with TRBJ1-1; D gene unclear. This CDR3 has 13 amino acids. Trimming left V 0 bases short and J 1 base short, with 4 bases between. Germline V gene data show CDR1 as SGHRS and CDR2 as YFSETQ.

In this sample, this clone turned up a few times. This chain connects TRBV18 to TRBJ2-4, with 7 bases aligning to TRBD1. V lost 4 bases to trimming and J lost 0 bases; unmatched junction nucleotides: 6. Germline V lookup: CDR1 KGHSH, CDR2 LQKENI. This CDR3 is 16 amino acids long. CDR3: CASSLRTGLAKNIQYF. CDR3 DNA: TGTGCCAGCTCACTACGGACAGGCTTAGCCAAAAACATTCAGTACTTC.

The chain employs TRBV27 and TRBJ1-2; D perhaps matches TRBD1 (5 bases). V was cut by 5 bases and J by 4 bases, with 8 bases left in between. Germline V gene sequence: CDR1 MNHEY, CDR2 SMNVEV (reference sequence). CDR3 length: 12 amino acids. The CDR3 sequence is CASSLRGYGYTF. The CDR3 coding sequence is TGTGCCAGCAGTCTAAGGGGCTATGGCTACACCTTC.

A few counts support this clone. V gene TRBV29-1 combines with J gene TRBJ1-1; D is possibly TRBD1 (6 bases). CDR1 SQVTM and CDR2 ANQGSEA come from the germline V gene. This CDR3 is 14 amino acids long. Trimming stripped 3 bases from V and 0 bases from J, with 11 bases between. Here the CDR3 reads CSVDLGHLNTEAFF. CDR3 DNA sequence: TGCAGCGTTGACTTGGGACACCTGAACACTGAAGCTTTCTTT.

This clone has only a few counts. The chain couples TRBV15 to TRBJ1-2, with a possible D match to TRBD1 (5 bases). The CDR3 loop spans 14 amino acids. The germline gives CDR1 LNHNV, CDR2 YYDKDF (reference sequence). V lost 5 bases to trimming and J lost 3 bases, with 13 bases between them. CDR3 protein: CATSAPTGYYGYTF. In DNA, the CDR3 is TGTGCCACCAGCGCCCCCACAGGATACTATGGCTACACCTTC.

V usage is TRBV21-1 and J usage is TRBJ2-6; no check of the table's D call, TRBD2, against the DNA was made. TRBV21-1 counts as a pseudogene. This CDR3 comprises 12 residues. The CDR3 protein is CVPRGGANVLTF. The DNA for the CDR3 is TGTGTCCCGCGGGGGGGGGCCAACGTCCTGACTTTC.

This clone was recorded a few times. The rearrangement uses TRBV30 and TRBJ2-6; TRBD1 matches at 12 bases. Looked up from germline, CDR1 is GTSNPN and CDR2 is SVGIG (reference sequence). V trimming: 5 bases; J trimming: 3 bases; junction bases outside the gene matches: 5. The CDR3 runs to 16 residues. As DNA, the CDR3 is TGTGCCTGGTACCGGGACAGGGGGCTTGGGGCCAACGTCCTGACTTTC. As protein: CAWYRDRGLGANVLTF.

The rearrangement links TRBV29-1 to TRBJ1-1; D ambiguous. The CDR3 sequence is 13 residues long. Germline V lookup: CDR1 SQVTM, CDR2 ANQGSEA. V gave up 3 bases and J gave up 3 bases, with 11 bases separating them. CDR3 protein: CSVDLDGYTEAFF. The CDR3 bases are TGCAGCGTTGACCTGGACGGTTACACTGAAGCTTTCTTT.

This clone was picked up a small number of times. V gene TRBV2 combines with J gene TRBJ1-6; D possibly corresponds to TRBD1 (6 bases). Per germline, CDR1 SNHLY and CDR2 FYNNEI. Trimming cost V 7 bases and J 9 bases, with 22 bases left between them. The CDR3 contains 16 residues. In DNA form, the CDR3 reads TGTGCCAGCACCCCTGGGGACAACCGTAACTCTTCACCCCTCCACTTT. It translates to CASTPGDNRNSSPLHF.

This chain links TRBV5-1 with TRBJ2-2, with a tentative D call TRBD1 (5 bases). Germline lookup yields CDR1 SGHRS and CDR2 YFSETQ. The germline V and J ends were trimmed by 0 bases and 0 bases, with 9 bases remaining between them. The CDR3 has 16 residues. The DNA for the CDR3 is TGCGCCAGCAGCTTGGAAGGCAGGGCGAACACCGGGGAGCTGTTTTTT. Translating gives CASSLEGRANTGELFF.

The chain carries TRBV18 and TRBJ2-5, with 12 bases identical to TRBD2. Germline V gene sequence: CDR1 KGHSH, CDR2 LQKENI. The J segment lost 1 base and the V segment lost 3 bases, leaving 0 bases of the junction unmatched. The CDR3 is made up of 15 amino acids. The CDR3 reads CASSPGLAGQETQYF. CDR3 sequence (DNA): TGTGCCAGCTCACCGGGACTAGCGGGCCAAGAGACCCAGTACTTC.

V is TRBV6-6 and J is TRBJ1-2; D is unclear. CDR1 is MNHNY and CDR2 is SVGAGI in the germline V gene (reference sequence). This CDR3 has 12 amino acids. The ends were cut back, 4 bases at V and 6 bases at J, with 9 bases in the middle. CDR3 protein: CASSSGYDGYTF. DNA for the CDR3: TGTGCCAGCAGTTCGGGGTACGATGGCTACACCTTC.

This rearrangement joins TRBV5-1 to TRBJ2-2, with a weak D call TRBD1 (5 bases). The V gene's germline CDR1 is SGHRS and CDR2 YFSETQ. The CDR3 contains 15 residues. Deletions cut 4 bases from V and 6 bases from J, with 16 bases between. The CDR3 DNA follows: TGCGCCAGCAGCGACCAGGGTGATTTGGCCGGGGAGCTGTTTTTT. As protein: CASSDQGDLAGELFF. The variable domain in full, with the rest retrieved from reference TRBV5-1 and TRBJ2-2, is KAGVTQTPRYLIKTRGQQVTLSCSPISGHRSVSWYQQTPGQGLQFLFEYFSETQRNKGNFPGRFSGRQFSNSRSEMNVSTLELGDSALYLCASSDQGDLAGELFFGEGSRLTVL.

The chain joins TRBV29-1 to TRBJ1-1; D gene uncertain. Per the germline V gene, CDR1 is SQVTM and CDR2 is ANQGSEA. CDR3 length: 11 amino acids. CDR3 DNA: TGCACCGCGTGGGAGAACACTGAAGCTTTCTTT. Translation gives CTAWENTEAFF.

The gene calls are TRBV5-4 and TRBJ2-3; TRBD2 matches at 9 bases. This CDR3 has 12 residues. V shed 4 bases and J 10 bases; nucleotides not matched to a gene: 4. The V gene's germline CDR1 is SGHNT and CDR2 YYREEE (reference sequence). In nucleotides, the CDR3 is TGTGCCAGCAGCATCGGACTAGCGCCGCAGTATTTT. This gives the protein CASSIGLAPQYF.